Listed below are T cell receptor beta chains from one sample, sequenced in a study of molecular identifiers for immune sequencing clone quantification. In TCRdb, the PCR reads were re-called with MiXCR into one record per CDR3 protein. The sample consists of a few hundred thousand distinct CDR3 sequences, 20% to 25% of them appearing once. The sequencing input was naive CD8+ T cells from blood, with Jurkat cell RNA spiked in. These receptors came from a human donor in good health. Some libraries in this study had Jurkat cell RNA spiked in. CDR3s include the opening cysteine and the closing phenylalanine or tryptophan. A D gene is named only where the DNA matches it firmly. The listing skips clone size in some rows; elsewhere it reads once, few, many or a size class.

clone size | J gene | V gene | CDR3 length | D gene | CDR3 DNA | CDR3 protein
few | TRBJ2-3 | TRBV11-2 | 16 | TRBD1 | TGTGCCAGCAGCGCCCCTGACAGGGTTGGGGCAGATACGCAGTATTTT | CASSAPDRVGADTQYF
few | TRBJ2-7 | TRBV27 | 13 | TRBD2 | TGTGCCAGCGGGACTAGCGCGGTCGACGAGCAGTACTTC | CASGTSAVDEQYF
few | TRBJ2-1 | TRBV19 | 15 | NA | TGTGCCAGTAGTATAGTTTCCAGCCCCTACAATGAGCAGTTCTTC | CASSIVSSPYNEQFF
many | TRBJ2-7 | TRBV5-1 | 16 | TRBD2 | TGCGCCAGCAGCTTGGGCAATGGACTAGCGGGCTACGAGCAGTACTTC | CASSLGNGLAGYEQYF
many | TRBJ1-1 | TRBV14 | 15 | NA | TGTGCCAGCAGCCAAGTGGCGGGATCGATGGCTGAAGCTTTCTTT | CASSQVAGSMAEAFF
once | TRBJ2-1 | TRBV27 | 16 | TRBD2 | TGTGCCAGCAGTTTTGGGCTAGCGGCCGACTACAATGAGCAGTTCTTC | CASSFGLAADYNEQFF
NA | TRBJ2-6 | TRBV9 | 17 | NA | TGTGCCAGCAGCCCCGGTGGTGCGGGGACTGGGGCCAACGTCCTGACTTTC | CASSPGGAGTGANVLTF
many | TRBJ2-7 | TRBV28 | 14 | NA | TGTGCCAGCAGTTTCCGGGACGCCTCCTACGAGCAGTACTTC | CASSFRDASYEQYF
NA | TRBJ2-3 | TRBV19 | 16 | NA | TGTGCCAGTAGTCTGGACATCGGACAGAGCACAGATACGCAGTATTTT | CASSLDIGQSTDTQYF
NA | TRBJ1-5 | TRBV28 | 14 | NA | TGTGCCAGCAGTTTCCGGGACAGCAATCAGCCCCAGCATTTT | CASSFRDSNQPQHF
NA | TRBJ2-5 | TRBV7-9 | 15 | NA | TGTGCCAGCAGCTTAGAGGTCGGCAGGGAAGAGACCCAGTACTTC | CASSLEVGREETQYF
many | TRBJ2-3 | TRBV15 | 16 | NA | TGTGCCACCAGCAGAGGGGGGGCAGGACGCACAGATACGCAGTATTTT | CATSRGGAGRTDTQYF
NA | TRBJ2-7 | TRBV5-4 | 15 | NA | TGTGCCAGCAGCTTGGAAGGGGTTTCCCACTACGAGCAGTACTTC | CASSLEGVSHYEQYF
few | TRBJ1-1 | TRBV5-6 | 14 | NA | TGTGCCAGCAGCTTGGGGGTAGTGGCTACTGAAGCTTTCTTT | CASSLGVVATEAFF
many | TRBJ2-7 | TRBV7-2 | 13 | NA | TGTGCCAGCAGCCACGGCCCGTCCTACGAGCAGTACTTC | CASSHGPSYEQYF
many | TRBJ1-6 | TRBV28 | 14 | NA | TGTGCCAGCAGTGGGCGCTCCTATAATTCACCCCTCCACTTT | CASSGRSYNSPLHF
many | TRBJ1-5 | TRBV6-6 | 15 | NA | TGTGCCAGCGCCTCCCTCGGATATAGCAATCAGCCCCAGCATTTT | CASASLGYSNQPQHF
few | TRBJ2-3 | TRBV28 | 21 | TRBD2 | TGTGCCAGCAGTTTATTTATTCTAGCGGGAGGGCAAGCGGGGACATTAGATACGCAGTATTTT | CASSLFILAGGQAGTLDTQYF
many | TRBJ2-1 | TRBV3-1 | 16 | TRBD2 | TGTGCCAGCAGCCAAGCTAGGGCGGGGGGGCTGGTTGAGCAGTTCTTC | CASSQARAGGLVEQFF
NA | TRBJ2-2 | TRBV24-1 | 18 | TRBD2 | TGTGCCACCAGTGATCCCCCGAGAGTAGCGGGAGAAACCGGGGAGCTGTTTTTT | CATSDPPRVAGETGELFF
many | TRBJ2-7 | TRBV12-3/TRBV12-4 | 12 | NA | TGTGCCAGCAGTTTATCCGGGTCCGAGCAGTACTTC | CASSLSGSEQYF
few | TRBJ1-1 | TRBV19 | 15 | NA | TGTGCCAGTAGTACAAAAAGAGATGGGAACACTGAAGCTTTCTTT | CASSTKRDGNTEAFF